The 31 T cell receptor beta chains below come from one sample, sequenced in a study of persistence of HIV-infected CD4 T cells. Overlapping HIV-1 Gag 15-mer peptides at approximately 0.96 ug per peptide per mL were used. CD4+ T cells upregulating both CD40 ligand and CD69 were sorted as responding cells. These receptors are not linked to any known antigen. This was the immunoSEQ version 4 assay in survey mode. Using immunoSEQ multiplex PCR, the repertoire was profiled, and TCRdb retains in-frame clones only, with some absent. The sample holds under 40,000 clones, roughly 70% seen once. The sequencing used CD4+ T cells sorted from PBMCs after roughly 18-hour stimulation, collected from a patient who received antiretroviral therapy. These receptors were obtained from an adult man with HIV who was CMV-seropositive.

The V and J genes are TRBV3-1 (or the pseudogene TRBV3-2) and TRBJ1-6, with D maybe TRBD1 (6 bases). Germline assignment: CDR1 LGHDT and CDR2 YNNKEL (reference sequence). The CDR3 runs to 16 residues. V was cut by 1 base and J by 9 bases, with 16 bases left in between. CDR3 loop: CASSQGGGQGTSPLHF. The CDR3 DNA reads as TGTGCCAGCAGCCAAGGAGGAGGGCAGGGGACTTCACCCCTCCACTTT.

The sample holds one count of this clone. The rearrangement links TRBV4-1 to TRBJ1-5; D gene ambiguous. The CDR3 length is 15 residues. Germline V gene lookup returns CDR1 MGHRA and CDR2 YSYEKL. V dropped 0 bases and J dropped 4 bases, with 10 bases sitting between them. The CDR3 is CASSQDIDNNQPQHF. CDR3 DNA sequence: TGCGCCAGCAGCCAAGATATAGATAATAATCAGCCCCAGCATTTT.

This chain uses TRBV6-5 with TRBJ2-3, with D maybe TRBD1 (5 bases). CDR3 length equals 14 residues. CDR1 MNHEY and CDR2 SVGAGI come from the germline V gene. V lost 11 bases, J lost 1 base, and 16 bases lay in between. CDR3 nucleotides: TGTGCCGCCAGGGAATCCAGTGGCACAGATACGCAGTATTTT. Its translation: CAARESSGTDTQYF.

In this sample, this clone turned up once. CDR3 residues: CSAREHYEQYF. Here the CDR3 DNA reads TGCAGTGCTAGAGAACACTACGAGCAGTACTTC. This rearrangement joins TRBV20-1 to TRBJ2-7, with D uncertain. Germline CDR1 is DFQATT and CDR2 is SNEGSKA (reference sequence). This CDR3 comprises 11 residues. Trimming took 0 bases from V and 3 from J, leaving 3 bases between them.

The chain links TRBV19 to TRBJ2-3; no definite D call. V lost 5 bases to trimming and J lost 0 bases, with 9 bases between them. This CDR3 has 14 amino acids. Per the germline V gene, CDR1 is LNHDA and CDR2 is SQIVND (reference sequence). The CDR3 sequence is CASSDSQSTDTQYF. The CDR3 nucleotides read TGTGCCAGTAGTGACTCCCAGAGCACAGATACGCAGTATTTT.

The chain joins TRBV7-8 to TRBJ2-3, with 13 positions matching TRBD2. The junction had 3 bases not matched to a gene; V was cut back by 1 base and J by 2 bases. CDR3 size: 17 residues. Germline V gives CDR1 SGHVS, CDR2 FQNEAQ. The CDR3, as DNA: TGTGCCAGCAGCTTAGGGACTAGCGGGGGATCCACAGATACGCAGTATTTT. It encodes CASSLGTSGGSTDTQYF.

The chain joins TRBV2 to TRBJ2-2, with unresolved D. The V and J ends lost 6 bases and 5 bases respectively, with 10 bases between them. The CDR3 extends over 13 amino acids. Germline V gives CDR1 SNHLY, CDR2 FYNNEI. The CDR3 DNA sequence: TGTGCCAGCAGCGCGGTGGGAACCGGGGAGCTGTTTTTT. It codes for CASSAVGTGELFF.

The rearrangement links TRBV4-1 to TRBJ1-3; D not certain. V was clipped by 4 bases and J by 0 bases, with 13 bases between them. The length of the CDR3 is 16 residues. CDR1 and CDR2 from the germline V gene are MGHRA and YSYEKL. CDR3 amino acids: CASSPPIRSSGNTIYF. DNA of the CDR3: TGCGCCAGCAGCCCCCCCATTAGGAGCTCTGGAAACACCATATATTTT.

This clone has more than one count but fewer than ten. V is TRBV27 and J is TRBJ2-1; 9 bases agree with TRBD2. Germline trimming cut 5 bases from V and 10 bases from J; bases unmatched to any gene: 6. The germline CDR1 and CDR2 sequences are MNHEY and SMNVEV (reference sequence). The CDR3 consists of 13 residues. CDR3 sequence: CASSPRLAAEQFF. The CDR3 bases are TGTGCCAGCAGTCCCCGACTAGCGGCGGAGCAGTTCTTC.

This clone was picked up a small number of times. V usage is TRBV6-5 and J usage is TRBJ2-1; possible D gene TRBD1, 7 bases. The germline V and J ends were trimmed by 10 bases and 9 bases, with 25 bases remaining between them. The CDR3 contains 15 residues. Germline lookup yields CDR1 MNHEY and CDR2 SVGAGI. The CDR3 DNA is TGTGCCACCATACCTGGCGCCGCAGGGGGGCGTGAGCAGTTCTTC. Translated: CATIPGAAGGREQFF.

This chain links TRBV6-1 with TRBJ2-1; D possibly corresponds to TRBD2 (5 bases). Germline V CDR1 and CDR2: MNHNS, SASEGT. V lost 2 bases to trimming and J lost 0 bases, with 8 bases between them. CDR3 length: 15 residues. Here the CDR3 reads CASSELAFSYNEQFF. DNA for the CDR3: TGTGCCAGCAGTGAATTAGCGTTCTCCTACAATGAGCAGTTCTTC.

This clone was seen only once. This chain uses TRBV15 with TRBJ1-1; 7 nucleotides match TRBD1. J gave up 4 bases and V 5 bases, and 4 bases lay outside the gene matches. The CDR3 runs to 13 residues. Germline CDR1 is LNHNV and CDR2 is YYDKDF (reference sequence). CDR3 loop: CATSLQGTTEAFF. The CDR3 DNA follows: TGTGCCACCAGCTTACAGGGGACCACTGAAGCTTTCTTT.

The chain employs TRBV20-1 and TRBJ1-1; no clear D. CDR3 size: 14 residues. CDR1 and CDR2 from the germline V gene are DFQATT and SNEGSKA (reference sequence). The V and J ends lost 3 bases and 1 base respectively, with 12 bases between them. The CDR3 loop reads CSASVGPWNTEAFF. CDR3 coding DNA: TGCAGTGCTAGTGTCGGTCCCTGGAACACTGAAGCTTTCTTT.

This clone has only one observation. The chain couples TRBV10-3 to TRBJ2-7; perhaps TRBD1 as D (6 bases). With 6 bases removed from V and 3 bases from J, the gap between germline ends came to 9 bases. Germline assignment: CDR1 ENHRY and CDR2 SYGVKD. This CDR3 has 12 amino acids. The CDR3: CAIRDSDYEQYF. CDR3 nucleotides: TGTGCCATCAGGGACAGTGACTACGAGCAGTACTTC.

V usage is TRBV24-1 and J usage is TRBJ2-1, with 12 bases identical to TRBD1. CDR3 size: 20 residues. V lost 3 bases to trimming and J lost 0 bases; unmatched junction nucleotides: 11. Germline V gene sequence: CDR1 KGHDR, CDR2 SFDVKD. CDR3 amino acids: CATSDPGGQGAANSYNEQFF. As DNA, the CDR3 is TGTGCCACCAGTGATCCTGGGGGACAGGGGGCCGCAAACTCCTACAATGAGCAGTTCTTC.

This clone was recorded only once. The V gene is TRBV6-5, the J gene TRBJ1-6; D is undetermined. CDR1 is MNHEY and CDR2 is SVGAGI in the germline V gene. The CDR3 length is 14 residues. Deletions cut 8 bases from V and 6 bases from J, with 14 bases between. CDR3 amino acids: CASLRHAANSPLHF. CDR3 sequence (DNA): TGTGCCAGCCTACGGCACGCGGCTAATTCACCCCTCCACTTT.

The chain uses TRBV9 and TRBJ2-1; maybe TRBD2 (7 bases). With 6 bases removed from V and 4 bases from J, the gap between germline ends came to 14 bases. CDR1 and CDR2 (germline): SGDLS, YYNGEE. This CDR3 has 14 residues. CDR3 nucleotides: TGTGCCAGCACCCTGGGGGGGGCATACAATGAGCAGTTCTTC. Translated: CASTLGGAYNEQFF.

The chain joins TRBV10-3 to TRBJ2-2, with 7 positions matching TRBD2. Trimming removed 10 bases from V and 1 base from J; junction bases left unmatched: 6. This CDR3 has 14 amino acids. Germline V CDR1 and CDR2: ENHRY, SYGVKD. Here the CDR3 reads CATSASGNTGELFF. DNA of the CDR3: TGTGCCACCTCGGCTAGCGGGAACACCGGGGAGCTGTTTTTT.

This clone has a single count. The chain recombines TRBV18 with TRBJ2-1; 10 nucleotides match TRBD2. Germline assignment: CDR1 KGHSH and CDR2 LQKENI. This CDR3 has 17 amino acids. V lost 0 bases to trimming and J lost 7 bases; unmatched junction nucleotides: 9. CDR3 in amino acids: CASSPPRSGGEYNEQFF. The DNA of the CDR3 is TGTGCCAGCTCACCACCTAGGAGCGGGGGGGAATATAATGAGCAGTTCTTC.

This clone counts as medium-sized. The chain employs TRBV7-3 and TRBJ1-6; possibly TRBD1 for D (5 bases). The V gene lost 2 bases and the J gene lost 10 bases, with 12 bases spanning the gap. Germline V CDR1 and CDR2: SGHTA, FQGTGA. The CDR3 covers 14 residues. The CDR3 DNA follows: TGTGCCAGCAGCTTAGGGAAGGGGTTGTCACCCCTCCACTTT. Protein: CASSLGKGLSPLHF.

Concerning this clone: This sample also contains other DNA sequences that code for the same CDR3. The chain combines TRBV28 with TRBJ1-5; TRBD1 matches at 12 bases. This CDR3 is built from 17 residues. V was clipped by 2 bases and J by 2 bases; unmatched bases: 4. Germline CDR1 is MDHEN and CDR2 is SYDVKM. The CDR3 protein is CASSLGTGGKGNQPQHF. The DNA for the CDR3 is TGTGCCAGCAGTTTAGGGACAGGGGGCAAAGGCAATCAGCCCCAGCATTTT. Full variable domain (missing parts from reference TRBV28 and TRBJ1-5): DVKVTQSSRYLVKRTGEKVFLECVQDMDHENMFWYRQDPGLGLRLIYFSYDVKMKEKGDIPEGYSVSREKKERFSLILESASTNQTSMYLCASSLGTGGKGNQPQHFGDGTRLSIL.

This clone occurred a few times. V gene TRBV28 combines with J gene TRBJ1-5; no clear D. Germline CDR1 MDHEN, CDR2 SYDVKM. Trimming shortened V by 2 bases and J by 9 bases, and 17 bases separated the two germline ends. CDR3 length: 15 residues. CDR3 loop: CASSLKTFQILPQHF. DNA for the CDR3: TGTGCCAGCAGTTTAAAGACCTTTCAGATACTGCCCCAGCATTTT.

The chain couples TRBV2 to TRBJ2-2; 11 bases align to TRBD1. V was clipped by 5 bases and J by 5 bases; unmatched bases: 7. The CDR3 is 16 residues long. Germline CDR1 and CDR2: SNHLY and FYNNEI. In DNA form, the CDR3 reads TGTGCCAGCAGTCGGGACAGGGGGATGAGTACCGGGGAGCTGTTTTTT. The encoded protein is CASSRDRGMSTGELFF.

The rearrangement uses TRBV4-1 and TRBJ2-3; TRBD2 matches at 10 bases. V shed 1 base and J 1 base; nucleotides not matched to a gene: 5. Per germline, CDR1 MGHRA and CDR2 YSYEKL. This CDR3 has 17 residues. The CDR3 region is CASSQVQRGGGTDTQYF. For the CDR3, the DNA is TGCGCCAGCAGCCAAGTCCAGCGGGGGGGTGGCACAGATACGCAGTATTTT.

This clone occurred a few times. This CDR3 is CASSLVDTEKAFF. The CDR3 DNA sequence: TGTGCCAGCAGCTTAGTGGACACAGAGAAAGCTTTCTTT. The chain carries TRBV7-2 and TRBJ1-1; perhaps TRBD1 as D (5 bases). This CDR3 has 13 amino acids. Trimming left V 1 base short and J 9 bases short, with 12 bases between. Germline V gives CDR1 SGHTA, CDR2 FQGNSA. The whole variable domain, filled in from reference TRBV7-2 and TRBJ1-1, reads GAGVSQSPSNKVTEKGKDVELRCDPISGHTALYWYRQSLGQGLEFLIYFQGNSAPDKSGLPSDRFSAERTGGSVSTLTIQRTQQEDSAVYLCASSLVDTEKAFFGQGTRLTVV.

The gene calls are TRBV5-1 and TRBJ2-1; D perhaps matches TRBD2 (6 bases). Germline-derived CDR1 and CDR2 are SGHRS and YFSETQ. The length of the CDR3 is 15 residues. The germline V and J ends were trimmed by 5 bases and 8 bases, with 20 bases remaining between them. CDR3 in amino acids: CASRRDGRDWDEQFF. The CDR3 DNA is TGCGCCAGCAGGAGAGATGGGCGGGATTGGGATGAGCAGTTCTTC.

Comment on this clone: This same CDR3 is encoded by further DNA sequences in the sample. The chain links TRBV3-1 (or the pseudogene TRBV3-2) to TRBJ1-2; D is possibly TRBD1 (5 bases). Germline V CDR1 and CDR2: LGHDT, YNNKEL (reference sequence). V dropped 0 bases and J dropped 7 bases, with 15 bases sitting between them. The CDR3 runs 15 residues. Here the CDR3 DNA reads TGTGCCAGCAGCCAAGAGGGAGGCAGGGAGAGTGGCTACACCTTC. This encodes CASSQEGGRESGYTF.

The chain links TRBV7-9 to TRBJ1-3; D is undetermined. The CDR3 runs to 13 residues. Per the germline V gene, CDR1 is SEHNR and CDR2 is FQNEAQ (reference sequence). V was clipped by 1 base and J by 8 bases, with 9 bases between them. The CDR3, as DNA: TGTGCCAGCAGCTTAGACGGGAGGGACACCATATATTTT. Its protein is CASSLDGRDTIYF. The whole variable domain, remainder taken from reference TRBV7-9 and TRBJ1-3, is DTGVSQNPRHKITKRGQNVTFRCDPISEHNRLYWYRQTLGQGPEFLTYFQNEAQLEKSRLLSDRFSAERPKGSFSTLEIQRTEQGDSAMYLCASSLDGRDTIYFGEGSWLTVV.

J is TRBJ2-7 and V is TRBV6-6; D possibly matches TRBD1 or TRBD2 (6 bases each). CDR1 is MNHNY, CDR2 SVGAGI, per germline (reference sequence). CDR3 length equals 12 residues. V was pared by 2 bases and J by 6 bases, with 8 bases between. In DNA, the CDR3 is TGTGCCAGCAGTTACGGGGGGCGCGAGCAGTACTTC. It is translated as CASSYGGREQYF.

The chain links TRBV5-1 to TRBJ1-1; D is perhaps TRBD1 (6 bases). The length of the CDR3 is 14 residues. Trimming took off 0 bases at V and 5 bases at J, with 11 bases between the two ends. The V gene's germline CDR1 is SGHRS and CDR2 YFSETQ. CDR3 in amino acids: CASSLGQVETEAFF. The CDR3 DNA sequence: TGCGCCAGCAGCTTGGGACAGGTGGAGACTGAAGCTTTCTTT.

This clone has just a few counts. This sequence joins TRBV19 and TRBJ1-5; D is perhaps TRBD1 (5 bases). The V and J ends lost 6 bases and 8 bases respectively, with 17 bases between them. CDR3 length: 14 residues. Germline CDR1 LNHDA, CDR2 SQIVND (reference sequence). CDR3: CASRAGTPAEPQHF. The CDR3 nucleotides read TGTGCCAGTAGAGCCGGGACCCCGGCTGAGCCCCAGCATTTT.